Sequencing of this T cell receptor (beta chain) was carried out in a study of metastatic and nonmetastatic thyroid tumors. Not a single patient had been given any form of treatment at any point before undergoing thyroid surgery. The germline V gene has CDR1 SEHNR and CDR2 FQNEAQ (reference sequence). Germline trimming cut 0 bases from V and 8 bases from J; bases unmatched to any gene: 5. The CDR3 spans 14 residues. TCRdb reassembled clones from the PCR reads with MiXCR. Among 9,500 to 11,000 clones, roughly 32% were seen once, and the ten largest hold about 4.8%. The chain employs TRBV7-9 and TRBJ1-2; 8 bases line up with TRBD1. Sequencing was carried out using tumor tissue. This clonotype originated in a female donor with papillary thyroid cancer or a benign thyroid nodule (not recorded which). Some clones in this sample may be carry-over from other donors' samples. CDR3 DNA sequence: TGTGCCAGCAGCTTAGCGCAAACAGGGGGAGGCTACACCTTC. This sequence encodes CASSLAQTGGGYTF.